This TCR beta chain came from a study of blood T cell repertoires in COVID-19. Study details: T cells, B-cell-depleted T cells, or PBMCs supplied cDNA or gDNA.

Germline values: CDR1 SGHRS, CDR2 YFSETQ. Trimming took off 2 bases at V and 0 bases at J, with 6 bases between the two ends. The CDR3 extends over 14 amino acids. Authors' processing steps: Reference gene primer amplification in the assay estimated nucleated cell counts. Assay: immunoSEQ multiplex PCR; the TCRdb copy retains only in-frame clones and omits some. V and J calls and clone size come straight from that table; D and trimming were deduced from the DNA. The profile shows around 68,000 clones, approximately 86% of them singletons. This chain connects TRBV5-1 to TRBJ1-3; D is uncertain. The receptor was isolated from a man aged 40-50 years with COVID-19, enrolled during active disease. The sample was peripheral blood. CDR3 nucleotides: TGCGCCAGCAGCTTAACAAGCTCTGGAAACACCATATATTTT. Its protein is CASSLTSSGNTIYF.